A single T cell receptor beta chain is shown here with its context. CDR3 length: 14 residues. Germline V CDR1 and CDR2: MDHEN, SYDVKM. The V end was cut by 2 bases, the J end by 8 bases, with 10 bases between. This table comes from immunoSEQ multiplex PCR, and its TCRdb copy is limited to in-frame clones, with some not included. The table includes about 140,000 clones, roughly nine tenths detected once. This specimen belongs to a study of control samples from healthy donors and cancer patients. Sequenced material: blood. The receptor was isolated from a man younger than 30 in good health. The J gene is TRBJ1-6, the V gene TRBV28; D ambiguous. For the CDR3, the DNA is TGTGCCAGCAGTTTAGACGCAAGCGATTCACCCCTCCACTTT. Translated, it gives CASSLDASDSPLHF.